This TCR beta chain was captured in a study of blood T cells in healthy people across ages. With 0 bases clipped from V and 6 bases from J, the junction kept 9 bases outside the gene matches. In germline, CDR1 is SGHDN, CDR2 FVKESK. The CDR3 is 17 amino acids. Sample donors were healthy Caucasian individuals that came from Russia, aged 6 to 90. Primers used in a second PCR of about 7 to 11 cycles were a sample-barcoded 5' primer and a J-beta primer mix. All samples gave at least 2.5 million CDR3-containing paired-end reads. TCRdb passed the 5' RACE reads through MiXCR, listing each CDR3 protein once. Here the sample spans roughly 410,000 distinct CDR3 sequences, roughly half being singletons. This clonotype was picked up a small number of times.

Sample: blood. The source of this sequence is a man aged 60-69 years in good health. This sequence joins TRBV14 and TRBJ2-1, with 9 bases aligning to TRBD2. The CDR3 coding sequence is TGTGCCAGCAGCCAAGATTTTGGGCTAGCGGGAAGCAATGAGCAGTTCTTC. This sequence encodes CASSQDFGLAGSNEQFF.